This T cell receptor (beta chain) originates from a study of blood T cell repertoires in COVID-19 (dated by TCRdb to about 2020). Background on the whole study: Samples covering the acute and convalescent phases of COVID-19 were provided by collaborators in the United States, Italy and Spain. The prospective study material was composed of cDNA or gDNA derived from T cells, B-cell-depleted T cells, or PBMCs. Deeply sampled blood TCRbeta repertoires from subjects exposed to, actively infected with, or recovered from COVID-19 were included in the dataset. The repertoires were released in a freely available public database intended as a resource for research on the immune response to SARS-CoV-2. The samples were drawn from two sources: the first 160 participants of the ongoing ImmuneRACE study, and some 1,300 subjects contributed by 6 global collaborators. Nearly every sample came with metadata listing a de-identified subject ID, COVID-19 status, age in years and sex. Where available, HLA class I and class II types were taken from metadata supplied by the sample provider and were not determined by assay-based typing. Paper-wide results and their limitations: How much clinical and demographic metadata was included differed by source and by participant, and the metadata was provided uncurated.

TCRbeta CDR3 regions were amplified from genomic DNA by means of the immunoSEQ Assay, a bias-controlled multiplex PCR. The study's own analysis went as follows. The number of nucleated cells in each sample was estimated from the amplification of reference gene primers within the assay. Sequence reads were collapsed and filtered to measure the absolute abundance of every unique TCRbeta CDR3 rearrangement. Productive Simpson clonality was computed per sample as the square root of Simpson's diversity index over productive rearrangements. TCRdb mirrors the immuneACCESS table, restricted to in-frame sequences. Some clones are absent from its copies; in checked studies, under half trace to an unresolved V gene, and the reason for the others is unknown. V and J calls and clone size follow that table, whereas D and trimming were derived from the DNA. In all, the sample holds about 50,000 clones, and about 82% of those were seen once. The ten largest clones add up to approximately 2.1% of the sample.

Whole blood was collected in K2EDTA tubes by collaborating institutions according to the institutions' own protocols. For TCRbeta analysis, collaborators shipped samples in one of three forms: frozen whole blood, isolated PBMCs, or DNA extracted from either of those sample types. Comments on this clone: What antigen it recognizes has not been identified. Base qualities are missing; no much larger clone stands one base away.

V is cut back by 7 bases and J by 3 bases, with 12 bases in the junction unmatched. The CDR3, from cysteine to phenylalanine, totals 15 residues. Only the CDR3 portion is preserved as DNA: 45 bases, with reading frame beginning at the first base. CDR1 is given as MDHEN and CDR2 as SYDVKM, both from the germline V gene. The clonotype originates from a woman aged 55-69 years with acute or convalescent COVID-19. The rearrangement joined TRBV28 to TRBJ2-7; TRBD1 aligns with 7 central bases. Specimen: peripheral blood. The sequence in DNA is TGTGCCAGCAATAGAATTAGGGGACAGCTCTACGAGCAGTACTTC. Translated, this is CASNRIRGQLYEQYF.